This TCR beta chain emerged from a study of early T cells in non-severe SARS-CoV-2 infection. Study-wide background: Chains were unpaired, as sequencing was done on bulk RNA from unsorted whole blood.

TCRdb redid the calling of the 5' RACE reads with MiXCR, one entry per CDR3 protein. Here the sample spans around 82,000 distinct CDR3 sequences, over 12% being singletons. The CDR3 contains 15 residues. Germline V gene sequence: CDR1 DFQATT, CDR2 SNEGSKA (reference sequence). The V gene end was trimmed by 2 bases and the J gene end by 4 bases; junction bases not matched to a gene: 4. This chain links TRBV20-1 with TRBJ2-3; 12 positions agree with TRBD2. The sequence derives from an adult who was a healthcare worker with PCR-confirmed SARS-CoV-2 infection or an uninfected control (not recorded which). Sequenced: whole blood. CDR3 DNA sequence: TGCAGTGCTAGAAGACTAGCGGGGGTTTCAGATACGCAGTATTTT. Translating it yields CSARRLAGVSDTQYF.